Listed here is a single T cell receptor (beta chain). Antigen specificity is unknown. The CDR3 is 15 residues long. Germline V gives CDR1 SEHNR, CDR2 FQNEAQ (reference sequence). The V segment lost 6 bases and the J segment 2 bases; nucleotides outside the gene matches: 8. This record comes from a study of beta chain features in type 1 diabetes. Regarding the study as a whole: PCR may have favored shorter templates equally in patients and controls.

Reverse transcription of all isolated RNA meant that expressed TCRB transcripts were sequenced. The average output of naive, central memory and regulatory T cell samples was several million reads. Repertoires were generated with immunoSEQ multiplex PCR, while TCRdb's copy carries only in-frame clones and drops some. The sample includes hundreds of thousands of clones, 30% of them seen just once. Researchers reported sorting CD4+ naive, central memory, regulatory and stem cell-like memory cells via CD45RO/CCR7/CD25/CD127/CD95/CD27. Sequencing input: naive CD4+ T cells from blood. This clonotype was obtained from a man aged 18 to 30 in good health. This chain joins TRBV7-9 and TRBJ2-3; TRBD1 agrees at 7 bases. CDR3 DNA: TGTGCCAGCAGACCACCGACAGGGCACACAGATACGCAGTATTTT. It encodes CASRPPTGHTDTQYF.